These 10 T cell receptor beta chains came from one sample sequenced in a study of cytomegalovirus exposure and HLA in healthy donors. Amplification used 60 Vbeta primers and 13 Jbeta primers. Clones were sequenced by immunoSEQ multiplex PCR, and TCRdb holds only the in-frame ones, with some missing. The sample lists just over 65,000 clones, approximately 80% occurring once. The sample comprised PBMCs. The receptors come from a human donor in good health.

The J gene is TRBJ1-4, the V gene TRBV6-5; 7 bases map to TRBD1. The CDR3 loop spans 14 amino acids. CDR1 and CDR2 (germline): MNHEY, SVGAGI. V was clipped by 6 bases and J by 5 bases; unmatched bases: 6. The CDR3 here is CASSPPGQNEKLFF. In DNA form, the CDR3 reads TGTGCCAGCAGCCCACCGGGACAGAATGAAAAACTGTTTTTT.

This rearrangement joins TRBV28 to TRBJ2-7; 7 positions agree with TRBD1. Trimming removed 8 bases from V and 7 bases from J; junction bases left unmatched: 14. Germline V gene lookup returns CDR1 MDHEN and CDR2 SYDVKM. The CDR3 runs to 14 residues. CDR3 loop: CASRALGDSCEQYF. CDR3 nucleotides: TGTGCCAGCCGCGCCCTGGGGGACAGCTGTGAGCAGTACTTC.

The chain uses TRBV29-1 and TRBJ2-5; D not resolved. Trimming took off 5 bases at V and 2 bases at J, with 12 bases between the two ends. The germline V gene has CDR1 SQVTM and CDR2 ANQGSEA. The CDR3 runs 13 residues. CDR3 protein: CSVSNSFQETQYF. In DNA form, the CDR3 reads TGCAGCGTTAGTAACAGCTTTCAAGAGACCCAGTACTTC.

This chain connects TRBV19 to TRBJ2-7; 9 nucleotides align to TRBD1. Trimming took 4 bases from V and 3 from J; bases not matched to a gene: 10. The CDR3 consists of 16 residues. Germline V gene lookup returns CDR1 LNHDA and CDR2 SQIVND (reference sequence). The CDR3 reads CASSTSGTGRYYEQYF. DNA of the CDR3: TGTGCCAGTAGTACCTCCGGGACAGGGCGGTACTACGAGCAGTACTTC.

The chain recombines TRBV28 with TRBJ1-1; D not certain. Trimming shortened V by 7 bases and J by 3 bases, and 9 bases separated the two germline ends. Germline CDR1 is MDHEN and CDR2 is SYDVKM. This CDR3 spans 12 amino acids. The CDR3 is CASTLSHTEAFF. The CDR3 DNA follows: TGTGCCAGCACCTTATCCCACACTGAAGCTTTCTTT. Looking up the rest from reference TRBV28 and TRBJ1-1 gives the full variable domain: DVKVTQSSRYLVKRTGEKVFLECVQDMDHENMFWYRQDPGLGLRLIYFSYDVKMKEKGDIPEGYSVSREKKERFSLILESASTNQTSMYLCASTLSHTEAFFGQGTRLTVV.

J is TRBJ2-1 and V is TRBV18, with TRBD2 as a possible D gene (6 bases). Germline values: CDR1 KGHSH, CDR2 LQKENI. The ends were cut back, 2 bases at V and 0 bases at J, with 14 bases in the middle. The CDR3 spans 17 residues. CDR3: CASSPISGASSYNEQFF. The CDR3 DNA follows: TGTGCCAGCTCACCAATCTCGGGAGCTAGCTCCTACAATGAGCAGTTCTTC. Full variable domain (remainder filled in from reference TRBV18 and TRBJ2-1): NAGVMQNPRHLVRRRGQEARLRCSPMKGHSHVYWYRQLPEEGLKFMVYLQKENIIDESGMPKERFSAEFPKEGPSILRIQQVVRGDSAAYFCASSPISGASSYNEQFFGPGTRLTVL.

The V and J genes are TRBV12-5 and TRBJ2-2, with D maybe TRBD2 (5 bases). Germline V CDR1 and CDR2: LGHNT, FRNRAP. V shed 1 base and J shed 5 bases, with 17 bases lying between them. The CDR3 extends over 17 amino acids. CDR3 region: CASGLGGPTSGTGELFF. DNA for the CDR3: TGTGCTAGTGGTTTGGGGGGTCCGACATCGGGGACCGGGGAGCTGTTTTTT.

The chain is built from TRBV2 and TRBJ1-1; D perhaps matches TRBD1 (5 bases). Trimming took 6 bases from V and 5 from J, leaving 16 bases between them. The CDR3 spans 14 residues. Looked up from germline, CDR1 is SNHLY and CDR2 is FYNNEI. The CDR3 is CASRTRGAGTEAFF. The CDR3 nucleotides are TGTGCCAGCAGAACCCGCGGGGCAGGAACTGAAGCTTTCTTT.

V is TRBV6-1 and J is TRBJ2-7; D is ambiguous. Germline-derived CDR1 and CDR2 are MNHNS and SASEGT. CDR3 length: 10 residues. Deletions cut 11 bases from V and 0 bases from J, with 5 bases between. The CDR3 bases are TGTGCCTCCCGCTCCTACGAGCAGTACTTC. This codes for CASRSYEQYF.

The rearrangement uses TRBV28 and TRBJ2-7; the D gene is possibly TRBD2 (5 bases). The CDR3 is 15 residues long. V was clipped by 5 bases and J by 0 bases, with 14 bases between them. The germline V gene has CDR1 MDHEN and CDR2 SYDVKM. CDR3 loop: CASSATTPNSYEQYF. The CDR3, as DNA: TGTGCCAGCAGTGCGACTACACCCAACTCCTACGAGCAGTACTTC.